This T cell receptor (beta chain) appears in the sequencing data of a study of blood T cells in healthy people across ages. CDR3 length: 18 residues. CDR1 and CDR2 (germline): LGHNA, YNFKEQ. V lost 0 bases to trimming and J lost 0 bases; unmatched junction nucleotides: 7. A second about 7 to 12 cycle PCR used barcoded and J-beta primers. TCRdb re-analysed the 5' RACE reads in MiXCR, keeping a single row per CDR3 protein. The sample consists of some 800,000 distinct CDR3 sequences, around 25% of them appearing once. This same sample was also taken into another study, of T cells of mothers and their children.

The sample comprised blood. The origin of this receptor is a boy aged 5-17 years in good health. This chain uses TRBV4-2 with TRBJ2-1; TRBD2 agrees at 8 bases. CDR3 sequence reads: CASSQDGSSGSSYNEQFF. CDR3 nucleotides: TGTGCCAGCAGCCAAGATGGTTCGAGCGGGAGCTCCTACAATGAGCAGTTCTTC.